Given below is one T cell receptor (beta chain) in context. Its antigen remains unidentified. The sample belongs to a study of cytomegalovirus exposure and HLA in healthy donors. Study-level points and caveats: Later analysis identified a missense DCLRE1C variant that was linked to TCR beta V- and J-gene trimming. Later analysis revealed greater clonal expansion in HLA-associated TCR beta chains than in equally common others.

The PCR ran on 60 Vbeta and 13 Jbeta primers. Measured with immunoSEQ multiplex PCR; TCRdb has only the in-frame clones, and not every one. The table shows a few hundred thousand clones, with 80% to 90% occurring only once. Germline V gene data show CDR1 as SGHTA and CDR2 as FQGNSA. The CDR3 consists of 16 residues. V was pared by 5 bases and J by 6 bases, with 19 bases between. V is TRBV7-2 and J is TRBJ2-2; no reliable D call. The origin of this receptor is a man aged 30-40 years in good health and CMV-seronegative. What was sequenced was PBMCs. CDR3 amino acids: CASSQWVRSIPGELFF. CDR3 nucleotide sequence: TGTGCCAGCAGCCAGTGGGTGAGGTCTATCCCCGGGGAGCTGTTTTTT. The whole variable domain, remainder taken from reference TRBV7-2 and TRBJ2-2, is GAGVSQSPSNKVTEKGKDVELRCDPISGHTALYWYRQSLGQGLEFLIYFQGNSAPDKSGLPSDRFSAERTGGSVSTLTIQRTQQEDSAVYLCASSQWVRSIPGELFFGEGSRLTVL.